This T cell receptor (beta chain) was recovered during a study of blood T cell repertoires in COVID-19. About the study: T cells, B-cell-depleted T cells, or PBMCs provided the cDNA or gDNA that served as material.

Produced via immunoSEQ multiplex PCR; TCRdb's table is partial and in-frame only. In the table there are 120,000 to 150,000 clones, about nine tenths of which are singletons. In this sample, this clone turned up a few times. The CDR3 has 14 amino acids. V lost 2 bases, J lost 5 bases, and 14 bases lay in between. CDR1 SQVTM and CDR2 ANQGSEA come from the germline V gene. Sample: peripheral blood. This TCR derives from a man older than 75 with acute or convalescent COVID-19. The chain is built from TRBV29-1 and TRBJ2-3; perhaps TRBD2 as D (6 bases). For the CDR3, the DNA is TGCAGCGTTGAAAGGGCGGGGAGGATAGATACGCAGTATTTT. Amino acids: CSVERAGRIDTQYF.